Below are 6 T cell receptor beta chains sequenced from a single sample in a study of cytomegalovirus exposure and HLA in healthy donors. Researchers ran the PCR with 60 Vbeta and 13 Jbeta primers. The data were produced by immunoSEQ multiplex PCR, yet TCRdb's version contains in-frame clones alone and is incomplete. The repertoire holds 110,000 or so clones, with around 77% as singletons. Material: PBMCs. All receptors come from a woman younger than 45 in good health and CMV-seropositive.

The chain couples TRBV7-6 to TRBJ2-3; the D gene is possibly TRBD2 (5 bases). The ends were cut back, 1 base at V and 0 bases at J, with 17 bases in the middle. CDR3 length equals 18 residues. Germline V CDR1 and CDR2: SGHVS, FNYEAQ. CDR3 amino acids: CASSLELIVASSTDTQYF. The CDR3 DNA sequence: TGTGCCAGCAGCTTAGAGCTCATCGTAGCGTCTAGCACAGATACGCAGTATTTT. Variable domain in full (rest from reference TRBV7-6 and TRBJ2-3): GAGVSQSPRYKVTKRGQDVALRCDPISGHVSLYWYRQALGQGPEFLTYFNYEAQQDKSGLPNDRFSAERPEGSISTLTIQRTEQRDSAMYRCASSLELIVASSTDTQYFGPGTRLTVL.

The chain is built from TRBV12-5 and TRBJ2-3; the D gene is possibly TRBD2 (6 bases). Germline CDR1 and CDR2: LGHNT and FRNRAP. The CDR3 is 13 amino acids. The V and J ends lost 9 bases and 6 bases respectively, with 16 bases between them. CDR3 loop: CASSAGNRDTQYF. The CDR3 region has the DNA TGTGCTAGCAGTGCGGGGAATCGGGATACGCAGTATTTT.

V and J are TRBV29-1 and TRBJ2-1; 7 bases align to TRBD2. From germline, CDR1 is SQVTM and CDR2 ANQGSEA. With V trimmed by 6 bases and J by 6 bases, 14 bases remained unmatched. This CDR3 has 15 residues. The CDR3 protein is CSVDGEGSSINEQFF. For the CDR3, the DNA is TGCAGCGTCGACGGGGAGGGCAGCTCAATCAATGAGCAGTTCTTC.

This clone was seen more than once but under ten times. The chain is built from TRBV27 and TRBJ1-2; 9 bases fit TRBD1. Trimming cost V 2 bases and J 6 bases; bases outside gene matches: 7. Germline values: CDR1 MNHEY, CDR2 SMNVEV (reference sequence). The CDR3 spans 15 residues. CDR3 bases: TGTGCCAGCAGTTTAAGACAGGGGGGATTAGATGGCTACACCTTC. Translated, it gives CASSLRQGGLDGYTF.

This chain links TRBV13 with TRBJ2-7; 7 bases match TRBD2. This CDR3 spans 15 amino acids. V lost 5 bases to trimming and J lost 1 base; unmatched junction nucleotides: 8. Germline V gene data show CDR1 as PRHDT and CDR2 as FYEKMQ (reference sequence). The CDR3 nucleotides are TGTGCCAGCAGCCGAGAGCGGGATCCTTCCTACGAGCAGTACTTC. It codes for CASSRERDPSYEQYF.

The chain joins TRBV5-1 to TRBJ2-7; 9 bases align to TRBD1. The J segment lost 3 bases and the V segment lost 2 bases, leaving 6 bases of the junction unmatched. The CDR3 length is 15 residues. Germline loops: CDR1 SGHRS, CDR2 YFSETQ. The CDR3 DNA follows: TGCGCCAGCAGCTTATCGGGACAGGGACTCTACGAGCAGTACTTC. It yields the protein CASSLSGQGLYEQYF.